This TCR beta chain was identified during a study of blood T cells in healthy people across ages. Using a J-beta primer mix together with a sample-barcoded 5' primer, a second PCR was run for about 6 to 11 cycles. Each sample yielded at least 2.5 million CDR3-containing paired-end reads. Via MiXCR, TCRdb re-called the 5' RACE reads, giving one row per CDR3 protein. The sample yields about 640,000 distinct CDR3 sequences, approximately 59% seen once. Study-level points and caveats: Diversity of TCR beta per million T cells declined in a roughly linear way with age. Aged donors had fewer naive CD4+ cells and lower diversity than long-lived donors. CMV status of donors was unknown, possibly confounding expanded clonotype changes.

Germline values: CDR1 DFQATT, CDR2 SNEGSKA (reference sequence). Trimming at V came to 2 bases and at J to 1 base, leaving 3 bases not matched to a gene. This CDR3 contains 14 residues. Points on this clonotype: The antigen is unknown.

The specimen sequenced was blood. This receptor was obtained from a man aged 55 to 70 in good health. The chain has TRBV20-1 and TRBJ1-2; TRBD1 matches at 8 bases. CDR3 region: CSARRGQVNYGYTF. CDR3 sequence (DNA): TGCAGTGCTAGAAGGGGACAGGTTAACTATGGCTACACCTTC.